Below, 5 T cell receptor beta chains from the same sample are listed, as sequenced in a study of T cell responses to AZD1222 COVID-19 vaccine. Measured with immunoSEQ multiplex PCR; TCRdb has only the in-frame clones, and not every one. The sample yields tens of thousands of clones, roughly 88% seen once. The specimen was peripheral blood, collected on day 0 of AZD1222 vaccination. These receptors were taken from an adult in good health.

The rearrangement uses TRBV7-9 and TRBJ1-6; perhaps TRBD1 as D (6 bases). Trimming took off 5 bases at V and 8 bases at J, with 13 bases between the two ends. The germline gives CDR1 SEHNR, CDR2 FQNEAQ (reference sequence). The CDR3 length is 14 residues. CDR3 amino acids: CASSHRVFDSPLHF. The DNA of the CDR3 is TGTGCCAGCAGCCACAGGGTATTCGATTCACCCCTCCACTTT.

The rearrangement joins TRBV6-2 or TRBV6-3 to TRBJ1-4; tentative D call: TRBD1 (5 bases). V lost 6 bases and J 7 bases, leaving 27 bases between the germline ends. The germline V gene encodes CDR1 MNHEY and CDR2 SVGEGT. This CDR3 contains 18 residues. CDR3 bases: TGTGCCAGCAGCCCTTACTCAGTAGGGGACCCGGTGGGTGAAAAACTGTTTTTT. This encodes CASSPYSVGDPVGEKLFF.

V and J are TRBV7-9 and TRBJ2-7, with TRBD1 matching over 12 bases. The trim removed 5 bases at V and 2 bases at J, leaving 7 bases unmatched. CDR1 and CDR2 from the germline V gene are SEHNR and FQNEAQ (reference sequence). The CDR3 spans 16 residues. This chain's CDR3 is CASSPGQGAGAYEQYF. The CDR3 DNA reads as TGTGCCAGCAGCCCGGGACAGGGGGCAGGGGCCTACGAGCAGTACTTC.

The rearrangement links TRBV5-6 to TRBJ1-2; 7 bases match TRBD1. The germline V gene has CDR1 SGHDT and CDR2 YYEEEE. The length of the CDR3 is 15 residues. V dropped 1 base and J dropped 4; count of bases not matched to a gene: 7. CDR3 nucleotides: TGTGCCAGCAGCTTGACCGGGACAGTGACCTATGGCTACACCTTC. Its protein product is CASSLTGTVTYGYTF.

The chain joins TRBV10-3 to TRBJ1-2; 7 nucleotides match TRBD1. Germline CDR1 and CDR2: ENHRY and SYGVKD. The CDR3 spans 14 residues. Trimming removed 2 bases from V and 4 bases from J; junction bases left unmatched: 4. Written as DNA, the CDR3 is TGTGCCATCAGTGAGGGGACAGACTTCTATGGCTACACCTTC. It translates to CAISEGTDFYGYTF.